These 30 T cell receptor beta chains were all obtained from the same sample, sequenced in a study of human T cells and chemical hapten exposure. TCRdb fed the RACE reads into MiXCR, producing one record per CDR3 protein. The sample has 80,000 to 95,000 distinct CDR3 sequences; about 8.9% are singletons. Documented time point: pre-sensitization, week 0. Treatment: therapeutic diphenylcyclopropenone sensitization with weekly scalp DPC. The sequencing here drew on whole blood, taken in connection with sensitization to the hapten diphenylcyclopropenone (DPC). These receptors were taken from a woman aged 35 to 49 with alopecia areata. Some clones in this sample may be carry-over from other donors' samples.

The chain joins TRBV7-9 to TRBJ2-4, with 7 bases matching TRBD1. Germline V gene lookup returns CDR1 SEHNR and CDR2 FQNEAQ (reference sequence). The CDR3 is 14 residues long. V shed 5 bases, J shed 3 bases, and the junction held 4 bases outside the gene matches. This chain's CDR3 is CASSPWDSKNIQYF. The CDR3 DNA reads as TGTGCCAGCAGCCCATGGGACAGCAAAAACATTCAGTACTTC.

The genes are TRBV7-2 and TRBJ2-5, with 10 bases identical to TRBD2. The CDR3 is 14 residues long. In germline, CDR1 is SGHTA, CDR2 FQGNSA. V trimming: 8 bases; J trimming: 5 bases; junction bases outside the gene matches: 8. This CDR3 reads CASSPGLARETQYF. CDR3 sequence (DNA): TGTGCCAGCTCCCCGGGACTAGCGAGGGAGACCCAGTACTTC.

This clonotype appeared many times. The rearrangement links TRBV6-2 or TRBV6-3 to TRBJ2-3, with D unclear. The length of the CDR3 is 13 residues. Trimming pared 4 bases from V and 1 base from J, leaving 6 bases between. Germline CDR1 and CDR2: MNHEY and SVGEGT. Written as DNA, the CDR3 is TGTGCCAGCAGTTCCTTGGGCACAGATACGCAGTATTTT. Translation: CASSSLGTDTQYF.

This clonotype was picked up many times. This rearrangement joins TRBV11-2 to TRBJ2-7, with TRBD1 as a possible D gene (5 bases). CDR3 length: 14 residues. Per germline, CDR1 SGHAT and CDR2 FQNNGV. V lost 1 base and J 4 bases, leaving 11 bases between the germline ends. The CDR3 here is CASSLAPDSYEQYF. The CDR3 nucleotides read TGTGCCAGCAGCTTAGCCCCTGACAGTTACGAGCAGTACTTC.

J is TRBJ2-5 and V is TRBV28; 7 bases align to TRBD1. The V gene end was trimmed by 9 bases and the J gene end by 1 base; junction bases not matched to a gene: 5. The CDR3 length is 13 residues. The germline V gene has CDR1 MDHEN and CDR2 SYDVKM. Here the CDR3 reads CASQRDSQETQYF. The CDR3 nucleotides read TGTGCCAGTCAGAGGGACAGCCAAGAGACCCAGTACTTC.

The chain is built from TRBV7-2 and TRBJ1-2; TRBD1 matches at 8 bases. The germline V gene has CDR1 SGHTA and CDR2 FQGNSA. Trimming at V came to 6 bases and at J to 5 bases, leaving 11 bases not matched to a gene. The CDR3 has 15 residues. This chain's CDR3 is CASRPPSTGVYGYTF. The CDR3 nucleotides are TGTGCCAGCAGGCCCCCCTCGACAGGGGTTTATGGCTACACCTTC.

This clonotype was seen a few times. CDR3 loop: CASSLGGLPSYEQYF. The CDR3 DNA reads TGCGCCAGCAGCTTGGGCGGACTACCGTCCTACGAGCAGTACTTC. The chain has TRBV5-1 and TRBJ2-7, with a possible D match to TRBD2 (6 bases). CDR1 and CDR2 from the germline V gene are SGHRS and YFSETQ. This CDR3 spans 15 amino acids. V lost 0 bases and J lost 1, with 11 bases in between. The full variable domain, completed using reference TRBV5-1 and TRBJ2-7, is KAGVTQTPRYLIKTRGQQVTLSCSPISGHRSVSWYQQTPGQGLQFLFEYFSETQRNKGNFPGRFSGRQFSNSRSEMNVSTLELGDSALYLCASSLGGLPSYEQYFGPGTRLTVT.

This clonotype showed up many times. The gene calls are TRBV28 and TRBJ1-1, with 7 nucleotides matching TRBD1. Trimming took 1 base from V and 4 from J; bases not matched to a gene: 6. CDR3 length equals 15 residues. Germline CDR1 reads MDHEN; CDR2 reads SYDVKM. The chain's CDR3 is CASSLSDRVATEAFF. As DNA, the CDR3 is TGTGCCAGCAGTTTATCTGACAGGGTGGCCACTGAAGCTTTCTTT.

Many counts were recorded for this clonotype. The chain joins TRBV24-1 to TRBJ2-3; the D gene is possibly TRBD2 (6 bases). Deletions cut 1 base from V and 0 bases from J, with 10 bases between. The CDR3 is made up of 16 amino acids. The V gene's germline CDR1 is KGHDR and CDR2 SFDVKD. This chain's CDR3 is CATSDFRAGSTDTQYF. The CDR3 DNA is TGTGCCACCAGTGATTTTCGCGCGGGAAGCACAGATACGCAGTATTTT.

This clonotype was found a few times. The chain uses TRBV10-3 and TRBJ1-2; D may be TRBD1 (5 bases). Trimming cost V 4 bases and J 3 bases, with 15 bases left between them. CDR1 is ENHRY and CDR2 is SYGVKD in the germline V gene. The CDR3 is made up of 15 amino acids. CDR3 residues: CAISVASGRDYGYTF. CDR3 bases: TGTGCCATCAGTGTTGCCTCAGGGCGAGACTATGGCTACACCTTC.

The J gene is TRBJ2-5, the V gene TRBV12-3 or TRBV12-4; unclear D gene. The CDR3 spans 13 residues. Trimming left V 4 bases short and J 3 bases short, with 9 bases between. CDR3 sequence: CASSWEREETQYF. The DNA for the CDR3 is TGTGCCAGCAGTTGGGAAAGAGAAGAGACCCAGTACTTC.

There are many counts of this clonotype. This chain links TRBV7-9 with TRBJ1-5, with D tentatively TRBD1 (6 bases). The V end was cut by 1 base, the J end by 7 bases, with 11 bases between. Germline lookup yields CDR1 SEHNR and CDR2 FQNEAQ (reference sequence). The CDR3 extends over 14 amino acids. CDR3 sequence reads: CASSLVGGHQPQHF. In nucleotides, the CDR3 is TGTGCCAGCAGCTTAGTGGGGGGGCACCAGCCCCAGCATTTT.

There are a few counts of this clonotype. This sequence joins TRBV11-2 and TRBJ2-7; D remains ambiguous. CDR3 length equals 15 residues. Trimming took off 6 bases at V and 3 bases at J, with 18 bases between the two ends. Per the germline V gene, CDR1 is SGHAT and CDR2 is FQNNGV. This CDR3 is CASSSSRTPNYEQYF. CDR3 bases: TGTGCCAGCAGTTCGTCGCGGACGCCGAACTACGAGCAGTACTTC.

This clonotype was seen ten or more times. CDR3 in amino acids: CSVAGTEYTEAFF. As DNA, the CDR3 is TGCAGCGTAGCCGGGACAGAATACACTGAAGCTTTCTTT. The chain employs TRBV29-1 and TRBJ1-1; 7 bases line up with TRBD1. The CDR3 loop spans 13 amino acids. V shed 6 bases and J 3 bases; nucleotides not matched to a gene: 7. Germline-derived CDR1 and CDR2 are SQVTM and ANQGSEA.

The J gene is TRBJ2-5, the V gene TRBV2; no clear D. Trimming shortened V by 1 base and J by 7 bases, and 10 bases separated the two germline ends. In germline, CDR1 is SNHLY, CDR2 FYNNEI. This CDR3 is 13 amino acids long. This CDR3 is CASSEGVLATQYF. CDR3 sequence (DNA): TGTGCCAGCAGTGAAGGAGTATTGGCGACCCAGTACTTC.

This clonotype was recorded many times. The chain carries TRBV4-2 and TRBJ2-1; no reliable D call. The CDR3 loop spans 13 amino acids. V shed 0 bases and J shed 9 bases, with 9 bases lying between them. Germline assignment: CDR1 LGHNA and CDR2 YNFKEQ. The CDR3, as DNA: TGTGCCAGCAGCCAAGATTTGTTCCCTGAGCAGTTCTTC. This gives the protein CASSQDLFPEQFF.

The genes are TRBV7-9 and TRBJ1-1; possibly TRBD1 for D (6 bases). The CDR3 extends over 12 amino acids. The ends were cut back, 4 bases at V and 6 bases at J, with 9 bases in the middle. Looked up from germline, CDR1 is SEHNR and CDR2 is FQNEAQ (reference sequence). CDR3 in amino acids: CASSWGGSEAFF. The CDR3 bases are TGTGCCAGCAGCTGGGGGGGCTCTGAAGCTTTCTTT.

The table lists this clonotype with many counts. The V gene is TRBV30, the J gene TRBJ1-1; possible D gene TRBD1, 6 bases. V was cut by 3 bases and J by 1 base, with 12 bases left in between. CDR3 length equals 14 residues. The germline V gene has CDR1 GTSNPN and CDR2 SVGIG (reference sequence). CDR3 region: CAWRDARGNTEAFF. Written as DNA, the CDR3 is TGTGCCTGGAGGGATGCCAGGGGGAACACTGAAGCTTTCTTT.

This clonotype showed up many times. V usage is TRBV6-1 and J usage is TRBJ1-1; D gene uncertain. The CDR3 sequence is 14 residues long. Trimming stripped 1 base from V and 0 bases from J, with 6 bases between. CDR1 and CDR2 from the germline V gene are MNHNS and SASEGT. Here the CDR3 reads CASSEVRLNTEAFF. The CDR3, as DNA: TGTGCCAGCAGTGAAGTTAGATTGAACACTGAAGCTTTCTTT.

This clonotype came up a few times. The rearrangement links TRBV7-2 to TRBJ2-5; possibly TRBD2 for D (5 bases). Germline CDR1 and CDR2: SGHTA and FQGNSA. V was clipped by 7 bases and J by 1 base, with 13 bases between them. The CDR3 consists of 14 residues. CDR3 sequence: CASTSRAAQETQYF. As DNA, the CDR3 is TGTGCCAGCACCTCTAGAGCGGCCCAAGAGACCCAGTACTTC.

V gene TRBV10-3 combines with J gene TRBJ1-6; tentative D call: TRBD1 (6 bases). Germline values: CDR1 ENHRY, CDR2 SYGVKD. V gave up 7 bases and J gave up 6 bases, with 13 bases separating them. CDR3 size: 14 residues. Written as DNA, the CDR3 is TGTGCCATCAAGGGGGGGCAGCTTAATTCACCCCTCCACTTT. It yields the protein CAIKGGQLNSPLHF.

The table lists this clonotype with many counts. In nucleotides, the CDR3 is TGCGCCAGCAGCCGAGAGACAGCTAATAACTATGGCTACACCTTC. As protein: CASSRETANNYGYTF. The rearrangement uses TRBV4-3 and TRBJ1-2; D possibly corresponds to TRBD1 (5 bases). The ends were cut back, 4 bases at V and 1 base at J, with 13 bases in the middle. Germline CDR1 is LGHNA and CDR2 is YSLEER. This CDR3 comprises 15 residues.

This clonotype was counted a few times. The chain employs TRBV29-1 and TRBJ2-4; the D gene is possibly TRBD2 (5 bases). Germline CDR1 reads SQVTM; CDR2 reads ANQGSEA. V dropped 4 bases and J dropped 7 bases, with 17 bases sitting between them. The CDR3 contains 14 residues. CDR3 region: CSVGIGGAMNIQYF. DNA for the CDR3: TGCAGCGTTGGGATAGGAGGCGCGATGAACATTCAGTACTTC. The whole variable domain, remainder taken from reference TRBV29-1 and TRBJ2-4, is SAVISQKPSRDICQRGTSLTIQCQVDSQVTMMFWYRQQPGQSLTLIATANQGSEATYESGFVIDKFPISRPNLTFSTLTVSNMSPEDSSIYLCSVGIGGAMNIQYFGAGTRLSVL.

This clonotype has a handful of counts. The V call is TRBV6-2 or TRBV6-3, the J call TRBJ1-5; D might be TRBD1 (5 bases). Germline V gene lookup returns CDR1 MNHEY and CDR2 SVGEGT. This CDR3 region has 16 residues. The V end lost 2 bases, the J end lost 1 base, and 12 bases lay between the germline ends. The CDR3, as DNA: TGTGCCAGCAGTTACGGTCGGGGGTCCAGCAATCAGCCCCAGCATTTT. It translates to CASSYGRGSSNQPQHF.

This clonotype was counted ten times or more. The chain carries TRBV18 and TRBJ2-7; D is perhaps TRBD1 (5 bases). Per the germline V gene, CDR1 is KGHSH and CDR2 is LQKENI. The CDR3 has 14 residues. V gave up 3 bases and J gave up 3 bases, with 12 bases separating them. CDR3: CASSPNPQGYEQYF. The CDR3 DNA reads TGTGCCAGCTCACCCAACCCGCAGGGCTACGAGCAGTACTTC.

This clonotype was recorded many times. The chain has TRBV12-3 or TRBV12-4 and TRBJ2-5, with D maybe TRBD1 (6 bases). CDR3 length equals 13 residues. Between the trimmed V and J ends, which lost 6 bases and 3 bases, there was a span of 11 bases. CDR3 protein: CASRKDSKETQYF. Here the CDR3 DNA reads TGTGCCAGCAGAAAGGACAGTAAAGAGACCCAGTACTTC.

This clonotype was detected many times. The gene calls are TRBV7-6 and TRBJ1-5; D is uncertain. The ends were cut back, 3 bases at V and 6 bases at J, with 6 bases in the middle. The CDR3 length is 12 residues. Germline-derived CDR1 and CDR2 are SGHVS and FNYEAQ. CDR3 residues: CASSFTGQPQHF. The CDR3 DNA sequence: TGTGCCAGCAGCTTCACCGGTCAGCCCCAGCATTTT.

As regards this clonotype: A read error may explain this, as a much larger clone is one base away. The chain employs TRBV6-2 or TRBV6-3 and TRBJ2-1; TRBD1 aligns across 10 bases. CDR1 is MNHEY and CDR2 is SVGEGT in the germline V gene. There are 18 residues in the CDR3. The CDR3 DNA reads TGTGCCAGCGGTTACTCGATAACTGGACAGGGGGTTGTGAATGAGCAGTTCTTC. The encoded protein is CASGYSITGQGVVNEQFF.

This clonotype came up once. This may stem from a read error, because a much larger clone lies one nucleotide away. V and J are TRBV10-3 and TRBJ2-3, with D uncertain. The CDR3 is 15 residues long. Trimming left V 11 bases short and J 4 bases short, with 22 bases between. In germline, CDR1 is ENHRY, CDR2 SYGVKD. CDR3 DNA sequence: TGTGCCGCCTCGAGCAGTGAAGTTTCCCCAGATACGCAGTATTTT. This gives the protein CAASSSEVSPDTQYF.

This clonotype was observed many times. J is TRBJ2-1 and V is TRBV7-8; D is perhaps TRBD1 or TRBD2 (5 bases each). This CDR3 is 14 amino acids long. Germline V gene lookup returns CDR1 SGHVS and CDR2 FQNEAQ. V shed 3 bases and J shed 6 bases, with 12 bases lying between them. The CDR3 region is CASSFDGTLNEQFF. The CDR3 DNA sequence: TGTGCCAGCAGCTTCGACGGGACGCTCAATGAGCAGTTCTTC.